This TCR beta chain is drawn from a study of OX40 agonist ivuxolimab in advanced cancers. Study-wide background: Ivuxolimab is an agonistic anti-OX40 (CD134) antibody, and patients were treated with it. Whole-study findings and limits: There was clonal expansion of CD4+ and CD8+ blood T cells by week 6 at 0.1 to 3.0 mg/kg.

Some clones are missing from TCRdb's copy, which holds only in-frame ones; the method was immunoSEQ multiplex PCR. This table has approximately 40,000 clones, 70% to 90% appearing once. In regard to this clone: As yet, its antigen is unknown.

Autoimmune disease history or systemic immunosuppression disqualified patients. The germline V gene encodes CDR1 SGHVS and CDR2 FNYEAQ. Trimming took 4 bases from V and 1 from J; bases not matched to a gene: 1. The CDR3 is 15 amino acids. The V call is TRBV7-6, the J call TRBJ1-3; 10 nucleotides match TRBD1. This clonotype originated in an adult with an advanced solid tumor such as melanoma, head and neck, liver or kidney cancer. Sequences were derived from CD4+ or CD8+ T cells sorted from blood, sampled in a trial of the OX40 agonist ivuxolimab. The CDR3 sequence: CASSWTGGSGNTIYF. The CDR3 region has the DNA TGTGCCAGCAGCTGGACAGGGGGTTCTGGAAACACCATATATTTT.